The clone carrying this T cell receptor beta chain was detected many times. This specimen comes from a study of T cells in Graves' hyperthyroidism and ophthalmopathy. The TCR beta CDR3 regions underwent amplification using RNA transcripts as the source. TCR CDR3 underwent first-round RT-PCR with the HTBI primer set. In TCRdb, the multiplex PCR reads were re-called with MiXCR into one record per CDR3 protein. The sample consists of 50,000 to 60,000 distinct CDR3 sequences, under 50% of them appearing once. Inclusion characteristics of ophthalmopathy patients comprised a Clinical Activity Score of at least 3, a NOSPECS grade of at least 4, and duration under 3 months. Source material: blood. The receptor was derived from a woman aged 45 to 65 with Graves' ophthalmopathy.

The CDR3 here is CASSDWVSTDTQYF. The CDR3 DNA reads as TGTGCCAGCAGTGACTGGGTCAGCACAGATACGCAGTATTTT. This chain links TRBV6-4 with TRBJ2-3; D not resolved. Trimming pared 1 base from V and 0 bases from J, leaving 5 bases between. Germline V gene data show CDR1 as MRHNA and CDR2 as SNTAGT. The length of the CDR3 is 14 residues.